These 22 T cell receptor beta chains were sequenced from one sample in a study of blood T cell repertoires in COVID-19. Clones were sequenced by immunoSEQ multiplex PCR, and TCRdb holds only the in-frame ones, with some missing. The data hold about 64,000 clones, with 70% to 90% observed a single time. Source material: peripheral blood. Receptor source: a man between 65 and 79 years old with acute or convalescent COVID-19.

The V call is TRBV5-1, the J call TRBJ2-2, with D hard to call. Germline V gives CDR1 SGHRS, CDR2 YFSETQ. There are 13 residues in the CDR3. Trimming removed 1 base from V and 4 bases from J, with 5 bases in between. CDR3 region: CASSLQLTGELFF. DNA for the CDR3: TGCGCCAGCAGCTTGCAACTCACCGGGGAGCTGTTTTTT. The whole variable domain, filled in from reference TRBV5-1 and TRBJ2-2, reads KAGVTQTPRYLIKTRGQQVTLSCSPISGHRSVSWYQQTPGQGLQFLFEYFSETQRNKGNFPGRFSGRQFSNSRSEMNVSTLELGDSALYLCASSLQLTGELFFGEGSRLTVL.

J is TRBJ1-5 and V is TRBV27; D is uncertain. The CDR3 extends over 14 amino acids. CDR1 MNHEY and CDR2 SMNVEV come from the germline V gene (reference sequence). The V and J ends lost 3 bases and 4 bases respectively, with 10 bases between them. CDR3 protein: CASSLGQSNQPQHF. The DNA of the CDR3 is TGTGCCAGCAGTTTGGGCCAGAGTAATCAGCCCCAGCATTTT.

V usage is TRBV6-2 or TRBV6-3 and J usage is TRBJ1-5, with a tentative D call TRBD1 (6 bases). The V end lost 5 bases, the J end lost 7 bases, and 15 bases lay between the germline ends. Germline V gene sequence: CDR1 MNHEY, CDR2 SVGEGT. The CDR3 totals 14 residues. CDR3 sequence: CASSPSTGFQPQHF. CDR3 DNA sequence: TGTGCCAGCAGTCCATCCACAGGGTTCCAGCCCCAGCATTTT.

The genes are TRBV7-2 and TRBJ2-7; TRBD2 might be the D (6 bases). This CDR3 has 20 amino acids. Germline V gene data show CDR1 as SGHTA and CDR2 as FQGNSA. Trimming stripped 0 bases from V and 3 bases from J, with 27 bases between. The CDR3 spells CASSLAGVAHQTRNNYEQYF. The DNA of the CDR3 is TGTGCCAGCAGCTTAGCCGGGGTTGCCCACCAGACTAGAAATAACTACGAGCAGTACTTC.

CDR3 amino acids: CASSLAGRALIPTYEQYF. In nucleotides, the CDR3 is TGTGCCAGCAGCCTCGCCGGCAGGGCCCTTATACCCACCTACGAGCAGTACTTC. The chain recombines TRBV21-1 with TRBJ2-7; TRBD1 reflects the table's D call only, with no check against the DNA. TRBV21-1 is recorded as a pseudogene. The CDR3 totals 18 residues.

The chain couples TRBV6-2 or TRBV6-3 to TRBJ2-4, with D perhaps TRBD1 (6 bases). V was clipped by 4 bases and J by 1 base, with 14 bases between them. The germline V gene encodes CDR1 MNHEY and CDR2 SVGEGT. CDR3 size: 16 residues. The CDR3 loop reads CASSFDRTGAKNIQYF. The CDR3 DNA is TGTGCCAGCAGTTTCGACAGGACGGGGGCCAAAAACATTCAGTACTTC.

The rearrangement joins TRBV14 to TRBJ2-5, with D tentatively TRBD1 (5 bases). CDR3 length: 15 residues. V dropped 0 bases and J dropped 9 bases, with 17 bases sitting between them. Germline V gives CDR1 SGHDN, CDR2 FVKESK. CDR3 loop: CASSQEGALPRAQYF. The CDR3 bases are TGTGCCAGCAGCCAAGAAGGGGCCCTCCCCCGGGCCCAGTACTTC.

The chain is built from TRBV11-2 and TRBJ1-1; 8 nucleotides agree with TRBD1. Germline-derived CDR1 and CDR2 are SGHAT and FQNNGV. With V trimmed by 6 bases and J by 4 bases, 10 bases remained unmatched. The CDR3 has 15 residues. CDR3 protein: CASRWKDRAGTEAFF. The CDR3 DNA is TGTGCCAGCAGATGGAAGGACAGGGCGGGCACTGAAGCTTTCTTT.

The V and J genes are TRBV6-2 or TRBV6-3 and TRBJ1-6, with TRBD1 matching over 11 bases. The germline CDR1 and CDR2 sequences are MNHEY and SVGEGT. The junction had 7 bases not matched to a gene; V was cut back by 5 bases and J by 10 bases. The CDR3 runs 15 residues. Here the CDR3 DNA reads TGTGCCAGCAGTGCCCGGGACAGGGGGATCTCACCCCTCCACTTT. Translated: CASSARDRGISPLHF.

The chain employs TRBV19 and TRBJ1-1; TRBD1 is a possible D gene (6 bases). This CDR3 comprises 15 residues. Germline V CDR1 and CDR2: LNHDA, SQIVND (reference sequence). V lost 1 base and J 1 base, leaving 10 bases between the germline ends. The CDR3 sequence is CASSIGGRGNTEAFF. In DNA, the CDR3 is TGTGCCAGTAGTATAGGGGGCAGGGGGAACACTGAAGCTTTCTTT.

This chain links TRBV30 with TRBJ2-5; 8 bases line up with TRBD1. V was pared by 0 bases and J by 6 bases, with 6 bases of the junction left unmatched. This CDR3 is 14 amino acids long. CDR1 is GTSNPN and CDR2 is SVGIG in the germline V gene (reference sequence). CDR3 residues: CAWSVNRGIKTQYF. CDR3 nucleotide sequence: TGTGCCTGGAGTGTAAACAGGGGGATAAAGACCCAGTACTTC.

This clone is deemed medium-sized. V is TRBV2 and J is TRBJ2-2, with D unresolved. V was pared by 2 bases and J by 13 bases, with 14 bases between. CDR3 length equals 13 residues. Per germline, CDR1 SNHLY and CDR2 FYNNEI. The CDR3 nucleotides are TGTGCCAGCAGTGAAAGTCTCGCCCGGGTGCTGTTTTTT. Protein product: CASSESLARVLFF.

This clone has only a few counts. The V call is TRBV9, the J call TRBJ1-5, with 9 bases identical to TRBD1. CDR3 size: 15 residues. CDR1 SGDLS and CDR2 YYNGEE come from the germline V gene. With V trimmed by 6 bases and J by 4 bases, 8 bases remained unmatched. The CDR3 coding sequence is TGTGCCAGCAAATCCGGGACAGGGCTTAATCAGCCCCAGCATTTT. It codes for CASKSGTGLNQPQHF.

The CDR3 protein is CASSRGPGQSSYNSPLHF. CDR3 bases: TGTGCCAGCAGCCGGGGGCCGGGACAGAGCTCCTATAATTCACCCCTCCACTTT. The chain carries TRBV5-6 and TRBJ1-6, with 7 bases fitting TRBD1. Germline V gene data show CDR1 as SGHDT and CDR2 as YYEEEE. J gave up 0 bases and V 4 bases, and 10 bases lay outside the gene matches. This CDR3 region has 18 residues.

The chain carries TRBV6-2 or TRBV6-3 and TRBJ2-7; 8 bases agree with TRBD1. Germline V gene data show CDR1 as MNHEY and CDR2 as SVGEGT. The ends lost 5 bases at V and 1 base at J; junction bases unmatched: 7. The CDR3 runs 15 residues. The CDR3 spells CASSPEDRVSYEQYF. Written as DNA, the CDR3 is TGTGCCAGCAGTCCCGAGGACAGGGTTTCCTACGAGCAGTACTTC.

The J gene is TRBJ1-2, the V gene TRBV6-5, with 7 bases matching TRBD1. Per the germline V gene, CDR1 is MNHEY and CDR2 is SVGAGI. The CDR3 extends over 14 amino acids. V was pared by 4 bases and J by 8 bases, with 10 bases of the junction left unmatched. The CDR3 DNA reads TGTGCCAGCAGTTGGGCCAGGGGGTTTGGCGGCTACACCTTC. Its protein is CASSWARGFGGYTF.

This chain joins TRBV4-2 and TRBJ1-5; D may be TRBD1 (5 bases). V was cut by 4 bases and J by 6 bases, with 13 bases left in between. Germline CDR1 is LGHNA and CDR2 is YNFKEQ. CDR3 size: 14 residues. CDR3 nucleotides: TGTGCCAGCAGCCCGACAGAAACGAGTCAGCCCCAGCATTTT. Amino acids: CASSPTETSQPQHF.

This clone has only a few counts. The chain carries TRBV5-1 and TRBJ2-7; possibly TRBD2 for D (6 bases). From germline, CDR1 is SGHRS and CDR2 YFSETQ. The CDR3 length is 14 residues. Deletions cut 4 bases from V and 4 bases from J, with 15 bases between. This chain's CDR3 is CASSGGQGAYEQYF. The CDR3 DNA follows: TGCGCCAGCAGCGGAGGGCAGGGCGCATACGAGCAGTACTTC.

This sequence joins TRBV27 and TRBJ2-1, with a tentative D call TRBD2 (7 bases). V shed 5 bases and J shed 2 bases, with 10 bases lying between them. CDR1 MNHEY and CDR2 SMNVEV come from the germline V gene (reference sequence). CDR3 length equals 14 residues. CDR3 amino acids: CASSGGGTYNEQFF. The CDR3 coding sequence is TGTGCCAGCAGTGGGGGGGGCACCTACAATGAGCAGTTCTTC.

The chain employs TRBV27 and TRBJ2-7, with 7 bases fitting TRBD1. The CDR3 contains 14 residues. CDR1 is MNHEY and CDR2 is SMNVEV in the germline V gene (reference sequence). The junction had 10 bases not matched to a gene; V was cut back by 8 bases and J by 3 bases. As DNA, the CDR3 is TGTGCCAGCGCCCGATTGACAGGGCTCTACGAGCAGTACTTC. This translates into CASARLTGLYEQYF.

In DNA form, the CDR3 reads TGTGCCAGCTCACCCCAAGTAGCGGGGGGGAAGGAGACCCAGTACTTC. It yields the protein CASSPQVAGGKETQYF. The gene calls are TRBV18 and TRBJ2-5; 11 bases fit TRBD2. V was clipped by 3 bases and J by 5 bases; unmatched bases: 8. In germline, CDR1 is KGHSH, CDR2 LQKENI. The CDR3 runs to 16 residues.

The chain employs TRBV27 and TRBJ2-1; 7 positions match TRBD2. The ends lost 6 bases at V and 0 bases at J; junction bases unmatched: 8. Germline values: CDR1 MNHEY, CDR2 SMNVEV (reference sequence). The CDR3 is 16 amino acids. The CDR3 DNA is TGTGCCAGCAGCTCCGCCCAGCGGGGCTCCTACAATGAGCAGTTCTTC. It encodes CASSSAQRGSYNEQFF.